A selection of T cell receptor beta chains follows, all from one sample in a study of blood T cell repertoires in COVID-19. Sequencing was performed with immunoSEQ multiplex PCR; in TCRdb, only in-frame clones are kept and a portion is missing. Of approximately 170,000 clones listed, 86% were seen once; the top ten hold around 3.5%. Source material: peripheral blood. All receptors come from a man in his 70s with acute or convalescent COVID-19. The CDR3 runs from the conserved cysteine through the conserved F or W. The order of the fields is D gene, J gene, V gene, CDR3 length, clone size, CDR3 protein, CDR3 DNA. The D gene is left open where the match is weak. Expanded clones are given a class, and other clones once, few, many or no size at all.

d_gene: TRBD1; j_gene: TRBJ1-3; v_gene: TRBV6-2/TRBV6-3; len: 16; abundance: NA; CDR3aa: CASSYSGTVSGNTIYF; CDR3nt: TGTGCCAGCAGTTACTCCGGGACAGTGTCCGGAAACACCATATATTTT
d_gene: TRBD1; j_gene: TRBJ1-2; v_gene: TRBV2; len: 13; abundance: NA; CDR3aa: CASSYRGDYGYTF; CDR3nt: TGTGCCAGCAGTTACAGGGGGGACTATGGCTACACCTTC
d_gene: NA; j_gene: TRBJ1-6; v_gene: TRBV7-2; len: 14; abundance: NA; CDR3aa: CASSPQGRNSPLHF; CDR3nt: TGTGCCAGCAGCCCCCAGGGTAGGAATTCACCCCTCCACTTT
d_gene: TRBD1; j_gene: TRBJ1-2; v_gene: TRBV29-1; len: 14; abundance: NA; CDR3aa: CSVEGDSASAGYTF; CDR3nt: TGCAGCGTTGAAGGGGACAGTGCCTCGGCTGGCTACACCTTC
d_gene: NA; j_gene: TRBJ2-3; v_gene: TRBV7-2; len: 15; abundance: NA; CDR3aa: CASSLQGFHTDTQYF; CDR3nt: TGTGCCAGCAGCCTTCAGGGGTTCCACACAGATACGCAGTATTTT
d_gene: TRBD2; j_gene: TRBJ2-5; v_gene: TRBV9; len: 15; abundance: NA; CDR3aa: CASSLGTSSQETQYF; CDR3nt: TGTGCCAGCAGCCTCGGGACTAGTAGTCAAGAGACCCAGTACTTC
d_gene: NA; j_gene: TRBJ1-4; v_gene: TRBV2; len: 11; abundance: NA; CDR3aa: CASGPYEKLFF; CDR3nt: TGTGCCAGCGGGCCCTATGAAAAACTGTTTTTT
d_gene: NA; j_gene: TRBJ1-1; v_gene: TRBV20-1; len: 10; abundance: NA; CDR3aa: CRAKGYEAFF; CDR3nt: TGCAGGGCCAAGGGGTATGAGGCTTTCTTT
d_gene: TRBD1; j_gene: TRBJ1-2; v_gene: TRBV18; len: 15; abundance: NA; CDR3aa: CASSPGTGEDYGYTF; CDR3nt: TGTGCCAGCTCACCTGGGACAGGGGAGGACTATGGCTACACCTTC
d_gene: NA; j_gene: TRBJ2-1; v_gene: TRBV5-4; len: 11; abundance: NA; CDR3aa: CASSLRGEQFF; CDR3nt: TGTGCCAGCAGCTTGCGAGGTGAGCAGTTCTTC
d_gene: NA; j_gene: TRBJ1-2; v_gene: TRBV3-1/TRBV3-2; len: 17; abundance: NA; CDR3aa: CASSQDENSGLIYGYTF; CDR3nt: TGTGCCAGCAGCCAAGACGAAAACTCAGGGCTTATCTATGGCTACACCTTC
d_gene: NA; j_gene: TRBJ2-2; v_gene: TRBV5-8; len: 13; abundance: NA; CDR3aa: CASSLTLHGELFF; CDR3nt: TGTGCCAGCAGCTTGACTCTGCACGGGGAGCTGTTTTTT
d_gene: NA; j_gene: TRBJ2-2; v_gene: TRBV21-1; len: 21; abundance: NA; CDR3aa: CASSKEGGVKQVTYRTGELFF; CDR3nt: TGTGCCAGCAGCAAAGAGGGGGGGGTCAAACAGGTCACCTACAGGACCGGGGAGCTGTTTTTT
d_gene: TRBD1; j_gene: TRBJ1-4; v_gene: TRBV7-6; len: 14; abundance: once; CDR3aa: CASSYRDRDEKLFF; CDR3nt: TGTGCCAGCAGCTACAGGGACAGGGATGAAAAACTGTTTTTT